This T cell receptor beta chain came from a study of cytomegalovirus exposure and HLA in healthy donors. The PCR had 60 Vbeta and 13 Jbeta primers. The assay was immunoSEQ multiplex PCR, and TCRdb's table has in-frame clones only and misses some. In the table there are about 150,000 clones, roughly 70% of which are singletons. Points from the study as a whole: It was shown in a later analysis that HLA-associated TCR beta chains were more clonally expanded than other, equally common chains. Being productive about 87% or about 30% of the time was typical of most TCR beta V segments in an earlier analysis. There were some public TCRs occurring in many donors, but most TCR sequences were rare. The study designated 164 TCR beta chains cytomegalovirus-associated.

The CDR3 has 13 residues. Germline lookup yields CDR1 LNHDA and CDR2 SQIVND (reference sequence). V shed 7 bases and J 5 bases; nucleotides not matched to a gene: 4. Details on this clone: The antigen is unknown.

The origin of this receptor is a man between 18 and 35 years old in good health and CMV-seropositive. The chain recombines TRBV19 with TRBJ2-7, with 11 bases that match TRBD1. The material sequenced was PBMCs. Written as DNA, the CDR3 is TGTGCCAGTAAAAGGACAGGGGGCCACGAGCAGTACTTC. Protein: CASKRTGGHEQYF.